Listed below are T cell receptor beta chains from one sample, sequenced in a study of lymphopenia after photon versus proton radiotherapy. The protocol was immunoSEQ multiplex PCR, while the TCRdb copy is restricted to in-frame clones and leaves out a portion. The profile shows some 15,000 clones, more than 65% of them singletons. The sample consisted of peripheral blood, taken from a patient treated with proton-based radiotherapy. The receptors come from a man aged 65 to 79 with pancreatic cancer. Both conserved end residues are part of each CDR3. Each record gives: clone size, CDR3 length, J gene, V gene, D gene, CDR3 DNA, CDR3 protein. The D gene is left open where the match is weak. Rows give clone size only sometimes, using once, few, many, or a class for an expanded clone.

few,14,TRBJ2-1,TRBV10-1,-,TGCGCCAGCAGTGAACGAAAAGGGGTCGGTGAGCAGTTCTTC,CASSERKGVGEQFF
-,15,TRBJ2-7,TRBV5-1,TRBD2,TGCGCCAGCAGCACAGCGGGAGGTTCTTCCTACGAGCAGTACTTC,CASSTAGGSSYEQYF
-,14,TRBJ2-3,TRBV6-5,-,TGTGCCAGCGGGAACAGGGCTTGGACAGATACGCAGTATTTT,CASGNRAWTDTQYF
-,16,TRBJ1-1,TRBV5-1,TRBD1,TGCGCCAGCAGCAACCACAGGGGGCAAGGGAACACTGAAGCTTTCTTT,CASSNHRGQGNTEAFF
-,15,TRBJ1-3,TRBV18,-,TGTGCCAGCTCACCGAATCGGCAATCTGGAAACACCATATATTTT,CASSPNRQSGNTIYF
-,14,TRBJ2-3,TRBV19,TRBD1,TGTGCCAGTAGTATCTCGGGACAGGGGAGAACGCAGTATTTT,CASSISGQGRTQYF
-,14,TRBJ2-5,TRBV5-1,TRBD1,TGCGCCAGCAGCTCCCAGGGGGCCTCGGAGACCCAGTACTTC,CASSSQGASETQYF
-,14,TRBJ1-6,TRBV7-9,-,TGTGCCAGCAGCTTTAGCCAGGGGCATTCACCCCTCCACTTT,CASSFSQGHSPLHF
-,15,TRBJ2-1,TRBV28,-,TGTGCCAGCAGTGAAACCGGGACTGGGGCGGGTGAGCAGTTCTTC,CASSETGTGAGEQFF
-,15,TRBJ2-3,TRBV5-6,TRBD1,TGTGCCAGCAGCGCAGCCGGGACAGGGAGAGATACGCAGTATTTT,CASSAAGTGRDTQYF
-,12,TRBJ2-2,TRBV9,-,TGTGCCAGCAGATCTCACGGCGGGGAGCTGTTTTTT,CASRSHGGELFF
-,14,TRBJ1-6,TRBV5-1,-,TGCGCCAGCAGCTTGGGTACAGTAAATTCACCCCTCCACTTT,CASSLGTVNSPLHF
-,20,TRBJ1-2,TRBV9,-,TGTGCCAGCAGCTCCCCAATTTCCGGGAGCTCCGCCGGGTGGGACTATGGCTACACCTTC,CASSSPISGSSAGWDYGYTF
once,12,TRBJ1-1,TRBV9,-,TGTGCCAGCAGCGTAGGGTTCACTGAAGCTTTCTTT,CASSVGFTEAFF
-,11,TRBJ1-6,TRBV30,TRBD1,TGTGCCTGGAGTGAGGGACAGAGGCTCCACTTT,CAWSEGQRLHF
-,14,TRBJ2-1,TRBV7-8,-,TGTGCCAGCATCCCTGACGTCCTCTACAATGAGCAGTTCTTC,CASIPDVLYNEQFF
-,16,TRBJ2-1,TRBV9,TRBD2,TGTGCCAGCAGCGCCGGGACTGCGGGAGTGGGCAATGAGCAGTTCTTC,CASSAGTAGVGNEQFF
-,15,TRBJ1-1,TRBV27,-,TGTGCCAGCAGTTTACTTCCGCGGGAGAACACTGAAGCTTTCTTT,CASSLLPRENTEAFF
-,12,TRBJ1-4,TRBV29-1,-,TGCAGCGTTGAAGCCCCCCCAGAAAAACTGTTTTTT,CSVEAPPEKLFF
-,13,TRBJ1-5,TRBV28,-,TGTGCCAGCAGTTGGGGGGGGGCCCAATACCAGCATTTT,CASSWGGAQYQHF
-,18,TRBJ2-1,TRBV7-3,TRBD1,TGTGCCAGCAGCTTATTGGGACAGGGATTTTTTGATTCCAATGAGCAGTTCTTC,CASSLLGQGFFDSNEQFF
-,13,TRBJ2-7,TRBV27,TRBD2,TGTGCCAGCAGTTTACTAGCGGGGTACGAGCAGTACTTC,CASSLLAGYEQYF
-,12,TRBJ2-7,TRBV29-1,-,TGCAGCGTTCGGAGGGCAGCCTACGAGCAGTACTTC,CSVRRAAYEQYF
-,13,TRBJ1-1,TRBV7-3,-,TGTGCCAGCAGCTCTCCTATGAACACTGAAGCTTTCTTT,CASSSPMNTEAFF
-,14,TRBJ2-7,TRBV7-2,TRBD2,TGTGCCAGCAGCCCTAGCGGGAGGGCTTACGAGCAGTACTTC,CASSPSGRAYEQYF
-,14,TRBJ1-3,TRBV23-1,TRBD1,TGCGCCAGCAGTCAAGACAGGGCTGGAAACACCATATATTTT,CASSQDRAGNTIYF
-,14,TRBJ1-1,TRBV7-6,-,TGTGCCAGCAGCTTAGCCCGGGGGAACACTGAAGCTTTCTTT,CASSLARGNTEAFF
-,11,TRBJ2-7,TRBV19,-,TGTGCCAGTAGTGACAAGTACGAGCAGTACTTC,CASSDKYEQYF
-,18,TRBJ1-3,TRBV7-8,TRBD1,TGTGCCAGCAGCTTAGTAGTGCGACAGGGGTTCTCTGGAAACACCATATATTTT,CASSLVVRQGFSGNTIYF
-,13,TRBJ2-5,TRBV4-1,-,TGCGCCAGCAGCCGCCTAGTAGGGGAGACCCAGTACTTC,CASSRLVGETQYF
few,13,TRBJ1-2,TRBV4-2,TRBD1,TGTGCCAGCAGCCCGGGACAGGGGGTCGGCTACACCTTC,CASSPGQGVGYTF
-,16,TRBJ2-7,TRBV21-1,-,TGTGCCAGCAGCCGCGAGAGGAAGAAGGGGGACTACGAGCAGTACTTC,CASSRERKKGDYEQYF
-,15,TRBJ1-6,TRBV9,-,TGTGCCAGCAGCGTAGACGTTGACTATAATTCACCCCTCCACTTT,CASSVDVDYNSPLHF
-,15,TRBJ1-2,TRBV2,-,TGTGCCAGCAGTGAAGAGGCAGGGACTTATCGTGGCTACACCTTC,CASSEEAGTYRGYTF
-,15,TRBJ1-5,TRBV2,-,TGTGCCAGCAGAGCCTGGAGGGGGAGCAATCAGCCCCAGCATTTT,CASRAWRGSNQPQHF
once,14,TRBJ1-2,TRBV9,-,TGTGCCAGCAGCGCCAGAGATAATCTCTATGGCTACACCTTC,CASSARDNLYGYTF
-,13,TRBJ2-1,TRBV6-5,-,TGTGCCAGCAGTTTACACAGGGTCAATGAGCAGTTCTTC,CASSLHRVNEQFF
-,16,TRBJ1-1,TRBV5-1,-,TGCGCCAGCAGCTTATATTCCGGGACCCTGAACACTGAAGCTTTCTTT,CASSLYSGTLNTEAFF
-,14,TRBJ1-5,TRBV25-1,-,TGTGCCAGCAGTGACATACATAGCAATCAGCCCCAGCATTTT,CASSDIHSNQPQHF
-,15,TRBJ2-7,TRBV11-3,-,TGTGCCAGCAGCTCTTCCGGGAGCCTCTCCTACGAGCAGTACTTC,CASSSSGSLSYEQYF
few,15,TRBJ2-7,TRBV30,TRBD2,TGTGCCTGGAGTGTGAAACTAGCGGGAGTCTACGAGCAGTACTTC,CAWSVKLAGVYEQYF
-,15,TRBJ2-7,TRBV7-9,-,TGTGCCAGCAGCTTAGTATCAGGGGGGCACTACGAGCAGTACTTC,CASSLVSGGHYEQYF
-,15,TRBJ1-2,TRBV11-2,-,TGTGCCAGCAGCTTAGATGGGGGGCCCTACTATGGCTACACCTTC,CASSLDGGPYYGYTF
-,14,TRBJ1-2,TRBV14,-,TGTGCCAGCAGCCAATCTCGGTCAGGGAACCTCTACACCTTC,CASSQSRSGNLYTF
-,18,TRBJ2-3,TRBV5-6,-,TGTGCCAGCAGCTTAAATAAGAGGGTCACCTCCAGCACAGATACGCAGTATTTT,CASSLNKRVTSSTDTQYF
-,15,TRBJ2-3,TRBV5-4,TRBD1,TGTGCCAGCAGCCGGGACAGGTATATAGCAGATACGCAGTATTTT,CASSRDRYIADTQYF
-,17,TRBJ1-1,TRBV7-6,-,TGTGCCAGCAGCTCCCAGTTGGGGAAGGGGCTACGCACTGAAGCTTTCTTT,CASSSQLGKGLRTEAFF
-,14,TRBJ1-1,TRBV5-1,-,TGCGCCAGCAGCTTGGGGGACACAACCACTGAAGCTTTCTTT,CASSLGDTTTEAFF
-,14,TRBJ2-7,TRBV12-5,-,TGTGCTAGTGCCCGATTAGGCAGCTTCTACGAGCAGTACTTC,CASARLGSFYEQYF
-,12,TRBJ1-4,TRBV6-1,-,TGTGCCAGCCAGGGGTTCAAAGAAAAACTGTTTTTT,CASQGFKEKLFF
-,14,TRBJ2-7,TRBV18,-,TGTGCCAGCTCACCACCGATTGGGACCTACGAGCAGTACTTC,CASSPPIGTYEQYF